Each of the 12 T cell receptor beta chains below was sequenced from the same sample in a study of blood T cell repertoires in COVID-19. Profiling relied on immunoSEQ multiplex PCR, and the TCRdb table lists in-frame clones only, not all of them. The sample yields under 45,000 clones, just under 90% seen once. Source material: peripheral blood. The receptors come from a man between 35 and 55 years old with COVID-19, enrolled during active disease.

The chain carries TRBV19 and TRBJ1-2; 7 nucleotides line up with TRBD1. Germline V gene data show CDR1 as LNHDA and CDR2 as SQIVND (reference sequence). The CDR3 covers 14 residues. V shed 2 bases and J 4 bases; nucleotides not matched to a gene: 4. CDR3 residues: CASSIRQGPYGYTF. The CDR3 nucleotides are TGTGCCAGTAGTATAAGACAGGGACCCTATGGCTACACCTTC.

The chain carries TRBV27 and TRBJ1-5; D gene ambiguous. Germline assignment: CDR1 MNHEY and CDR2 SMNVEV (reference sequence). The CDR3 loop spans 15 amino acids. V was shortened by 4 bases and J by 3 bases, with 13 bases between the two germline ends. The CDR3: CASSSGGINNQPQHF. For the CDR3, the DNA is TGTGCCAGCAGTTCGGGAGGGATTAACAATCAGCCCCAGCATTTT.

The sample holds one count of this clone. The CDR3 spells CASSLVQDTDTQYF. DNA for the CDR3: TGTGCCAGCAGCTTGGTCCAGGACACAGATACGCAGTATTTT. The chain combines TRBV5-4 with TRBJ2-3; D gene uncertain. Deletions cut 0 bases from V and 2 bases from J, with 7 bases between. The CDR3 is 14 residues long. The germline CDR1 and CDR2 sequences are SGHNT and YYREEE (reference sequence).

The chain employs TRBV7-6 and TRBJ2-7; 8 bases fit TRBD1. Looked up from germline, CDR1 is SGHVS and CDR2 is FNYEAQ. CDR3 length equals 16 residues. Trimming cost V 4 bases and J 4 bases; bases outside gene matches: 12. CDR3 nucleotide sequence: TGTGCCAGCAGCTCTATGTCCGGGACAGGAATTTACGAGCAGTACTTC. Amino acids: CASSSMSGTGIYEQYF.

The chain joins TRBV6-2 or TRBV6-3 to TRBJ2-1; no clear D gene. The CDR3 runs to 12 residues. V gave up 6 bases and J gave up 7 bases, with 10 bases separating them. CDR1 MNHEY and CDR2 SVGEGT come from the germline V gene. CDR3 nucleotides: TGTGCCAGCAGCCCCCTCTCGAATGAGCAGTTCTTC. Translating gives CASSPLSNEQFF.

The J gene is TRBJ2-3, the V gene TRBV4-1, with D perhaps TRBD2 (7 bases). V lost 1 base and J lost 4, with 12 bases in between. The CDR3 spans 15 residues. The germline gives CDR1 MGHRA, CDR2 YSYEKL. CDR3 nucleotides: TGCGCCAGCAGCCAAGCTGGCGGGGGCCCAGATACGCAGTATTTT. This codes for CASSQAGGGPDTQYF.

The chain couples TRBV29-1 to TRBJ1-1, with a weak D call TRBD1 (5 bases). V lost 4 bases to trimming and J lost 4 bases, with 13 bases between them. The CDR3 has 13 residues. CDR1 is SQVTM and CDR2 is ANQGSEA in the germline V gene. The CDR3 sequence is CSVVRGGGTEAFF. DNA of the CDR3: TGCAGCGTTGTACGGGGCGGGGGCACTGAAGCTTTCTTT. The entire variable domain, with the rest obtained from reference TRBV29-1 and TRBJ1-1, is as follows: SAVISQKPSRDICQRGTSLTIQCQVDSQVTMMFWYRQQPGQSLTLIATANQGSEATYESGFVIDKFPISRPNLTFSTLTVSNMSPEDSSIYLCSVVRGGGTEAFFGQGTRLTVV.

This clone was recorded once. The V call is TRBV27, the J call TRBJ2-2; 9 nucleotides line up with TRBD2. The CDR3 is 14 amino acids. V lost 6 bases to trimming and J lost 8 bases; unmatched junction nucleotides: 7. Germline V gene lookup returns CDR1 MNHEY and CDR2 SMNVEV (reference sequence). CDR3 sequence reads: CASRSSGSLGELFF. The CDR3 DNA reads TGTGCCAGCAGAAGTAGCGGGAGTCTGGGGGAGCTGTTTTTT.

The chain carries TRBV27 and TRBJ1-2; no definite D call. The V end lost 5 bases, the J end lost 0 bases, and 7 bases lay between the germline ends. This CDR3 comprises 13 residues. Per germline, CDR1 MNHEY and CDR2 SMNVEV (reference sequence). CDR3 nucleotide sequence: TGTGCCAGCAGTCTAAATGCTAACTATGGCTACACCTTC. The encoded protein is CASSLNANYGYTF.

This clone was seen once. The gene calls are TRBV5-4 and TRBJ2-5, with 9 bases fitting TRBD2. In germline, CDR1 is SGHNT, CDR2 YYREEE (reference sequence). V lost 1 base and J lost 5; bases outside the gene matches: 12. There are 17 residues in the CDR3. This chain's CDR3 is CASSLSLAGRVRETQYF. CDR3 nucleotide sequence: TGTGCCAGCAGCTTGTCACTAGCGGGCCGCGTCCGGGAGACCCAGTACTTC.

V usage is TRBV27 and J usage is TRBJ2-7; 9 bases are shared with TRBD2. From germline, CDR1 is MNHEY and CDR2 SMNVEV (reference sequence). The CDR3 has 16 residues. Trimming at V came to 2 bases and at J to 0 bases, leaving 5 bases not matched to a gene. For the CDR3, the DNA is TGTGCCAGCAGTTTAACTAGCGGGCTTCTCTCCTACGAGCAGTACTTC. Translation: CASSLTSGLLSYEQYF.

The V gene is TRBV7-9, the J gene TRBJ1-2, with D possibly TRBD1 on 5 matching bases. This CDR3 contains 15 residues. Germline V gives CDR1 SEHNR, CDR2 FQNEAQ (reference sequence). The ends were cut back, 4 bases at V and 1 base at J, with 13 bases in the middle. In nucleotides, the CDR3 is TGTGCCAGCAGCTCCACGGGGGGTCATAACTATGGCTACACCTTC. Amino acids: CASSSTGGHNYGYTF.